This T cell receptor beta chain was captured in a study of siplizumab effects on memory and regulatory T cells. Overall study results and limits: Among alloreactive clones, only a minor fraction mapped to unstimulated subsets. Alloreactive sequences traceable to unstimulated CD4+ memory cells were significantly reduced by siplizumab. Proliferating siplizumab-culture Tregs lacked confirmation of suppressive function.

The data were produced by immunoSEQ multiplex PCR, yet TCRdb's version contains in-frame clones alone and is incomplete. The sample lists roughly 100,000 clones, 93% occurring once. V lost 9 bases and J 4 bases, leaving 22 bases between the germline ends. Germline V lookup: CDR1 SNHLY, CDR2 FYNNEI. There are 15 residues in the CDR3. In the case of this clone: Its antigen is currently unknown.

The TCR comes from a human donor in good health. The sequenced material came from Tregs sorted from blood. This rearrangement joins TRBV2 to TRBJ2-7; D not resolved. This CDR3 reads CASHLNREGRYEQYF. For the CDR3, the DNA is TGTGCCAGTCACTTAAATCGCGAAGGTCGTTACGAGCAGTACTTC.